This T cell receptor beta chain was retrieved from a study of radiation and T cells in renal cell carcinoma (dated by TCRdb to 2020 to 2021). In terms of the full investigation: Samples were obtained from a clinical trial, in which 15 Gy stereotactic body radiation therapy was delivered to primary renal cell carcinomas and nephrectomy was performed 4 weeks later. In total, 50 to 60 samples underwent TCR beta sequencing: around 25 tumors plus 27 peripheral blood samples. In the 53 samples combined, roughly 4.4 million unique CDR3 nucleotide sequences were found, encoding roughly 2,500,000 unique CDR3 amino acid sequences. Broad study findings and their caveats: In blood, the top tumor clonotypes increased from baseline to 2 weeks after radiation and then shrank by 4 weeks, which suggests a temporary expansion of tumor-resident clones. Changes in the blood repertoire were not tracked past 4 weeks after treatment. No pretreatment tumor biopsies were available, so the baseline intratumoral presence of clonotypes could not be determined. Because the trial had a single-armed design, the trial could not examine how radiation dose or scheduling affected the TCR repertoire.

Sample time point, as interpreted from the label and publication: baseline pretreatment blood. The sample's treatment or condition label is to be understood as: 15 Gy SBRT to primary tumor, nephrectomy 4 weeks later. To track tumor-enriched clonotypes, serial peripheral blood was sampled from radiation-treated patients at baseline and at 2 weeks and 4 weeks after SBRT. All patients had renal cell carcinoma with clear cell pathology. The QIAamp DNA Blood Mini Kit (Qiagen) was used to prepare genomic DNA for TCR sequencing. Samples were included in the analyses only if all quality control checks were passed. As encoded in the germline V gene, CDR1 is MDHEN while CDR2 is SYDVKM. The CDR3 contains 17 residues, cysteine and phenylalanine counted. The CDR3 DNA has 51 bases and is translated from base 1. At the junction V is shortened by 2 bases and J by 2 bases, with 18 bases in between. The immunoSEQ kit was used, according to the manufacturer's recommendations, to generate TCR beta libraries from genomic DNA. Library preparation used a first multiplex PCR with proprietary primers, then a second PCR adding unique barcodes, with bead cleanups after each round. A kit-provided positive control reaction and a negative control reaction were included in every sample batch. The final libraries underwent checking on an Agilent 4200 TapeStation D1000 ScreenTape, volumetric pooling, and quantification by qPCR. Sequencing ran on an Illumina NextSeq500 with a MidOutput 150-cycle cartridge, using 156 Read1 and 15 Index1 cycles with kit custom primers. The pooled library was loaded at 0.95 to 1 pM, with a roughly 22% PhiX control spiked in. On the authors' methods: Vendor-processed data were analyzed in R, with a clonotype defined as all T cells sharing the same CDR3 nucleotide sequence. In the clone abundance analyses, frequencies in each sample were normalized to that sample's 10,000 most abundant clones. Public T cell clones, which averaged fewer than five per sample, were removed prior to analysis. A difference in abundance of at least 32-fold between compartments was used to define tumor-enriched and baseline blood-enriched clonotypes. A beta-binomial differential abundance model was used to identify clonotypes that expanded or contracted between blood time points. Similarity between tumor and blood repertoires was quantified using the Baroni-Urbani and Buser coefficient, and groups were compared with two-tailed Wilcoxon tests in R. TCRdb carries this immuneACCESS record with in-frame sequences only. Its versions omit some clonotypes, under half of them owing to an unresolved V gene in the studies checked, with the rest unexplained. V, J and clone size are those of that table, while D and trimming were read from the DNA. The sample data list 95,000 to 150,000 clones, and roughly 80% of these were observed just once. The ten largest clones represent 3% of the sample.

As for this clone: The antigen this receptor binds is unknown. Per-nucleotide qualities are absent, and no much larger clonotype sits a single base away.

This specimen consisted of blood, obtained from a patient whose treatment included radiotherapy and nephrectomy. This TCR was sampled from a woman in her sixties with renal cell carcinoma. The V gene is TRBV28 and the J gene is TRBJ1-1; TRBD1 is a weak D gene call, 6 bases matching. The DNA sequence is given as TGTGCCAGCAGTTTAGTGTCGGGGGGGCGAAAAAACACTGAAGCTTTCTTT. Translated, it gives CASSLVSGGRKNTEAFF.